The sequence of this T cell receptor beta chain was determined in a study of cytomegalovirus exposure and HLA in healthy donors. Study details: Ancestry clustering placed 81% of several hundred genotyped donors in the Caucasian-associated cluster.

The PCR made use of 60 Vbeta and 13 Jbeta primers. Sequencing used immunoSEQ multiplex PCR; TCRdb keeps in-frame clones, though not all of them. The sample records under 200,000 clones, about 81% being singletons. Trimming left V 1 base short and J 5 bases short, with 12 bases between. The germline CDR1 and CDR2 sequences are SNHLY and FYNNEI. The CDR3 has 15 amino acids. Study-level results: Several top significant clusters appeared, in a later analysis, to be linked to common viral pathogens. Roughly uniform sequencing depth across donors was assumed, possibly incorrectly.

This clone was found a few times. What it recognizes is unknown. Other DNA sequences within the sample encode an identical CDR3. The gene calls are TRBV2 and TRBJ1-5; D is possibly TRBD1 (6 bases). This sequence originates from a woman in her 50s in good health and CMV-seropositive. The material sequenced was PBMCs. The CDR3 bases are TGTGCCAGCAGTGAAGTCCAGGGGCATTATCAGCCCCAGCATTTT. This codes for CASSEVQGHYQPQHF.